These T cell receptor beta chains were read from a single sample in a study of T cell responses to AZD1222 COVID-19 vaccine. TCRdb keeps only in-frame clones here, not all; method: immunoSEQ multiplex PCR. The table records 100,000 to 150,000 clones, 90% of them present only once. The sequencing here drew on peripheral blood, taken on day 0 of MenACWY control vaccination. These receptors were obtained from an adult in good health. CDR3s include the opening cysteine and the closing phenylalanine or tryptophan. The D gene is left open where the match is weak. Where a row states a size, it is once, few, many or the class of an expanded clone; other rows omit it.

J gene,clone size,V gene,D gene,CDR3 DNA,CDR3 protein
TRBJ1-4,NA,TRBV2,NA,TGTGCCAGCAGTGAAGAGACAACTAATGAAAAACTGTTTTTT,CASSEETTNEKLFF
TRBJ1-6,once,TRBV4-1,NA,TGCGCCAGCAGCCAAATAAGACTGGAGTATAATTCACCCCTCCACTTT,CASSQIRLEYNSPLHF
TRBJ2-1,NA,TRBV7-3,NA,TGTGCCAGCAGCGAAACCCGAGAGGTCAATGAGCAGTTCTTC,CASSETREVNEQFF
TRBJ2-3,NA,TRBV3-1/TRBV3-2,TRBD2,TGTGCCAGCAGCCCAGGGACTAGCGAGTCGGTAGCAGATACGCAGTATTTT,CASSPGTSESVADTQYF
TRBJ1-4,NA,TRBV27,NA,TGTGCCAGCAGTTTATCGATAGGGGTAATTAATGAAAAACTGTTTTTT,CASSLSIGVINEKLFF
TRBJ1-1,NA,TRBV7-2,NA,TGTGCCAGCAGCACCCGGGGCGGTTTGAACACTGAAGCTTTCTTT,CASSTRGGLNTEAFF
TRBJ1-4,NA,TRBV5-5,NA,TGTGCCAGCAGCAGGGGCGAAAAACTGTTTTTT,CASSRGEKLFF
TRBJ1-2,NA,TRBV28,NA,TGTGCCAGCAGTTTAGGTCCAGGGATCTATGGCTACACCTTC,CASSLGPGIYGYTF
TRBJ1-2,NA,TRBV5-6,NA,TGTGCCAGCAGCTTGCCCGACCGGGACCTAACTAACTATGGCTACACCTTC,CASSLPDRDLTNYGYTF
TRBJ2-7,NA,TRBV18,NA,TGTGCCAGCTCCCAACCGGGGCTCGCGATCGAGCAGTACTTC,CASSQPGLAIEQYF
TRBJ1-2,NA,TRBV29-1,NA,TGCAGCGTTGGGATGACCGGATTGGTCTACACCTTC,CSVGMTGLVYTF
TRBJ1-2,NA,TRBV28,TRBD1,TGTGCCAGCAGTTACAACTTGGGACAGGGTTCGAACTATGGCTACACCTTC,CASSYNLGQGSNYGYTF
TRBJ2-1,few,TRBV5-1,NA,TGCGCCAGCAGCTGGGGCAACTCCTACAATGAGCAGTTCTTC,CASSWGNSYNEQFF
TRBJ1-4,once,TRBV28,NA,TGTGCCAGCAGTTTATTCGCGTACTCAGGGAGAAGTAATGAAAAACTGTTTTTT,CASSLFAYSGRSNEKLFF
TRBJ2-3,NA,TRBV30,TRBD1,TGTGCCTGGAGCCAAGGACAGGCCAGCACAGATACGCAGTATTTT,CAWSQGQASTDTQYF
TRBJ1-5,NA,TRBV10-3,TRBD1,TGTGCCATCAGTGAGTCCGACAGGGGTAATCAGCCCCAGCATTTT,CAISESDRGNQPQHF
TRBJ2-1,NA,TRBV2,TRBD1,TGTGCCAGCAGTGAAGCGCTACAATGGGACAGGGCGGCGGCTTGGAGAAGTGAGCAGTTCTTC,CASSEALQWDRAAAWRSEQFF
TRBJ2-1,NA,TRBV7-3,NA,TGTGCCAGCAGCTTACCTCAACTCGGTTCGAATGAGCAGTTCTTC,CASSLPQLGSNEQFF
TRBJ1-2,NA,TRBV5-1,NA,TGCGCCAGCAGCTTTGACAGTCGGTCCTATGGCTACACCTTC,CASSFDSRSYGYTF
TRBJ2-1,NA,TRBV7-9,NA,TGTGCCAGCAGCTCGCTGGCGGGGCGATACAATGAGCAGTTCTTC,CASSSLAGRYNEQFF
TRBJ1-6,NA,TRBV3-1/TRBV3-2,NA,TGTGCCAGCAGCCAAGATAGGGGTTCCCTCTATAATTCACCCCTCCACTTT,CASSQDRGSLYNSPLHF
TRBJ2-1,NA,TRBV2,TRBD2,TGTGCCAGCACCGAACTAGCGGGGGGGCCCAATGAGCAGTTCTTC,CASTELAGGPNEQFF
TRBJ1-1,NA,TRBV7-9,NA,TGTGCCAGCAGCTTAGAGTACCAGAACACTGAAGCTTTCTTT,CASSLEYQNTEAFF
TRBJ1-1,NA,TRBV29-1,TRBD1,TGCAGCGTTGAAAGTAGGGCAGGGGGTCAGTACACTGAAGCTTTCTTT,CSVESRAGGQYTEAFF
TRBJ1-5,NA,TRBV24-1,TRBD1,TGTGCCACCAGTGCCGCTGGACAGGGTGGGCAGCCCCAGCATTTT,CATSAAGQGGQPQHF
TRBJ2-1,once,TRBV5-5,NA,TGTGCCAGCAGCTTGGGTCCAGGGGTTACCTCCTACAATGAGCAGTTCTTC,CASSLGPGVTSYNEQFF
TRBJ2-6,NA,TRBV7-8,NA,TGTGCCAGCAGCCCAGGGTCTGGGGCCAACGTCCTGACTTTC,CASSPGSGANVLTF
TRBJ1-2,NA,TRBV19,NA,TGTGCCAGTAGTAAAGGGCTGGGGAATGGCTACACCTTC,CASSKGLGNGYTF
TRBJ2-5,NA,TRBV7-9,NA,TGTGCCAGCAGCCCCGCAGGGCATCTGGCAGAGACCCAGTACTTC,CASSPAGHLAETQYF
TRBJ1-6,NA,TRBV6-5,NA,TGTGCCAGCAGTAACTCCGGGGGGTATAATTCACCCCTCCACTTT,CASSNSGGYNSPLHF
TRBJ1-3,few,TRBV20-1,NA,TGCAGTGCTAGTCCTCGACGCGGAAACACCATATATTTT,CSASPRRGNTIYF
TRBJ2-5,NA,TRBV4-1,NA,TGCGCCAGCAGCCTCATGGGGCTAGCGGAGACCCAGTACTTC,CASSLMGLAETQYF
TRBJ1-1,NA,TRBV6-5,TRBD1,TGTGCCAGCAGATTGAACAGGGGTGAAGCTTTCTTT,CASRLNRGEAFF
TRBJ2-1,NA,TRBV7-6,TRBD2,TGTGCCAGCAGCAAAGGGACTAGCGGGGGGGTCAATGAGCAGTTCTTC,CASSKGTSGGVNEQFF
TRBJ2-1,few,TRBV6-1,NA,TGTGCCAGCAGTGAAGCGGGCGGGGGCCACAATGAGCAGTTCTTC,CASSEAGGGHNEQFF
TRBJ1-5,NA,TRBV7-2,TRBD1,TGTGCCAGCAGCTTCGGACAGGGGTTCCGTCAGCCCCAGCATTTT,CASSFGQGFRQPQHF
TRBJ1-1,NA,TRBV7-9,TRBD1,TGTGCCAGCAGCCTAGAGGGGACAGTGAACACTGAAGCTTTCTTT,CASSLEGTVNTEAFF
TRBJ1-6,NA,TRBV11-2,NA,TGTGCCAGCAGCTTACCGACGTACGGACAGAGCTATAATTCACCCCTCCACTTT,CASSLPTYGQSYNSPLHF
TRBJ2-3,NA,TRBV5-6,NA,TGTGCCAGCAGCTTGTGGGAGGACCTTCTAGACACGCAGTATTTT,CASSLWEDLLDTQYF
TRBJ1-1,NA,TRBV28,TRBD1,TGTGCCAGCAGTTTACCCTGGGACAGTGAAGCTTTCTTT,CASSLPWDSEAFF
TRBJ2-5,once,TRBV3-1/TRBV3-2,TRBD2,TGTGCCAGCAGCCTACACGCGGCGGGGGGCGAGGGAAAGACCCAGTACTTC,CASSLHAAGGEGKTQYF
TRBJ2-4,NA,TRBV9,NA,TGTGCCAGCAGTACGGGTGGGAGAGGTTTCGGGGCCAAAAACATTCAGTACTTC,CASSTGGRGFGAKNIQYF
TRBJ1-1,NA,TRBV18,TRBD1,TGTGCCAGCTCACCGTACAGGGGGACTGAAGCTTTCTTT,CASSPYRGTEAFF
TRBJ1-5,NA,TRBV28,NA,TGTGCCAGCAGGGGGCGATGGAATCAGCCCCAGCATTTT,CASRGRWNQPQHF
TRBJ1-1,NA,TRBV6-2/TRBV6-3,NA,TGTGCCAGCAGTTACTTCGACAGTACCACTGAAGCTTTCTTT,CASSYFDSTTEAFF
TRBJ2-1,NA,TRBV7-9,NA,TGTGCCAGCAGCTTAGTTTCTAGTCCCTACAATGAGCAGTTCTTC,CASSLVSSPYNEQFF
TRBJ1-2,NA,TRBV3-1/TRBV3-2,TRBD1,TGTGCCAGCAGCCAAGTGGAGACAGGGGTGTCGTGGGGCTACACCTTC,CASSQVETGVSWGYTF
TRBJ2-2,NA,TRBV4-2,NA,TGTGCCAGCAGCCAAGAGAGGAGGGAATCCGGTTGGACCGGGGAGCTGTTTTTT,CASSQERRESGWTGELFF
TRBJ2-7,NA,TRBV5-6,NA,TGTGCCAGCAGCCAGGGCTTAATAGGGACCTACGAGCAGTACTTC,CASSQGLIGTYEQYF
TRBJ1-5,NA,TRBV7-9,TRBD1,TGTGCCAGCAGCGCACTGGGACAGGGGATCGATCAGCCCCAGCATTTT,CASSALGQGIDQPQHF
TRBJ1-4,NA,TRBV27,NA,TGTGCCAGCAGTTTGGGGCCACAGGCGATTAATGAAAAACTGTTTTTT,CASSLGPQAINEKLFF
TRBJ2-2,NA,TRBV3-1/TRBV3-2,NA,TGTGCCAGCAGTCAAGCCGGGGAGCTGTTTTTT,CASSQAGELFF
TRBJ1-2,NA,TRBV25-1,NA,TGTGCCAGCAGTGAATATTTTGAGTCAGGAGGAGACCAAGAGGGCTACACCTTC,CASSEYFESGGDQEGYTF
TRBJ2-3,NA,TRBV7-2,NA,TGTGCCAGCAGCTTAACAGGTACCCCAGATACGCAGTATTTT,CASSLTGTPDTQYF
TRBJ1-4,NA,TRBV10-3,NA,TGTGCCATCAGCGGACGACGTGATGAAAAACTGTTTTTT,CAISGRRDEKLFF